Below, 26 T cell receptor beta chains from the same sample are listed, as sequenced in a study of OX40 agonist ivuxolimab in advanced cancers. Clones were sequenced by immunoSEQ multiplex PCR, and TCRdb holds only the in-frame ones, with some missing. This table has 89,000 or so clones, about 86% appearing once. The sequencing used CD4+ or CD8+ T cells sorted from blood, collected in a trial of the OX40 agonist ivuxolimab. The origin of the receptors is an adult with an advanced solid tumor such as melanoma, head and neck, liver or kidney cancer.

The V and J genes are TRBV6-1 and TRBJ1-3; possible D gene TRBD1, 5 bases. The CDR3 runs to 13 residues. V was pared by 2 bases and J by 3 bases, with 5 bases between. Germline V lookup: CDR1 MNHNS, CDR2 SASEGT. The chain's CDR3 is CASSEQGGNTIYF. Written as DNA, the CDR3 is TGTGCCAGCAGTGAACAGGGTGGAAACACCATATATTTT.

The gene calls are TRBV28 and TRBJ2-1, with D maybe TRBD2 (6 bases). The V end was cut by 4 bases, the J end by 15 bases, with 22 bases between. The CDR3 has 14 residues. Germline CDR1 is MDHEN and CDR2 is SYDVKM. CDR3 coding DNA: TGTGCCAGCAGTTCGGCGGGACCGGGCCCCTCCTTGTTCTTC. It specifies CASSSAGPGPSLFF.

Here the CDR3 reads CASSSPGTVYNSPLHF. CDR3 DNA: TGTGCCAGCAGCTCCCCTGGGACAGTCTATAATTCACCCCTCCACTTT. J is TRBJ1-6 and V is TRBV7-2, with 7 bases that match TRBD1. The CDR3 has 16 residues. CDR1 and CDR2 from the germline V gene are SGHTA and FQGNSA. V was clipped by 4 bases and J by 3 bases; unmatched bases: 6.

The CDR3 nucleotides are TGTGCCAGCAGAGACCCCTCGGCGGGGCGGACAGATACGCAGTATTTT. Its translation: CASRDPSAGRTDTQYF. V usage is TRBV27 and J usage is TRBJ2-3, with a tentative D call TRBD2 (6 bases). Germline V gene sequence: CDR1 MNHEY, CDR2 SMNVEV (reference sequence). The CDR3 consists of 16 residues. Trimming removed 6 bases from V and 3 bases from J, with 19 bases in between.

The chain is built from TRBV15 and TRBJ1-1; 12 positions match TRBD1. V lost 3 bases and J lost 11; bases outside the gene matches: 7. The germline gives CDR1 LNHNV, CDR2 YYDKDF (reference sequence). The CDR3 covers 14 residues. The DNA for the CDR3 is TGTGCCACCAGCAGGGGCGGGACAGGGGGCTCGGCTTTCTTT. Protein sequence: CATSRGGTGGSAFF.

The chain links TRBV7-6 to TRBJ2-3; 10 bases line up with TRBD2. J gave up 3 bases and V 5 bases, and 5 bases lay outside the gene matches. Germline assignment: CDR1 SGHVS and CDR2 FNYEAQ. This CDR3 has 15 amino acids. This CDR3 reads CASSTLAGTTDTQYF. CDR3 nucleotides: TGTGCCAGCAGCACACTAGCGGGAACGACAGATACGCAGTATTTT. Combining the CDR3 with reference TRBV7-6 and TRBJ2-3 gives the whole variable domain GAGVSQSPRYKVTKRGQDVALRCDPISGHVSLYWYRQALGQGPEFLTYFNYEAQQDKSGLPNDRFSAERPEGSISTLTIQRTEQRDSAMYRCASSTLAGTTDTQYFGPGTRLTVL.

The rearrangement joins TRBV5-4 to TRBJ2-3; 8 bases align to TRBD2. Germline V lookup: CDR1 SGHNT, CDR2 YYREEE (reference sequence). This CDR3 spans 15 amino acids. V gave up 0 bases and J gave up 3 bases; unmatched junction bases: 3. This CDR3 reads CASSLELAGTDTQYF. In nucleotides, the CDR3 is TGTGCCAGCAGCTTGGAGTTAGCGGGAACAGATACGCAGTATTTT.

The CDR3 spells CASSLRQGVNEQFF. DNA of the CDR3: TGTGCCAGCAGCTTAAGACAGGGTGTGAATGAGCAGTTCTTC. The J gene is TRBJ2-1, the V gene TRBV7-2; 7 nucleotides align to TRBD1. Germline V gives CDR1 SGHTA, CDR2 FQGNSA. The CDR3 is 14 amino acids. Trimming cost V 2 bases and J 7 bases; bases outside gene matches: 5.

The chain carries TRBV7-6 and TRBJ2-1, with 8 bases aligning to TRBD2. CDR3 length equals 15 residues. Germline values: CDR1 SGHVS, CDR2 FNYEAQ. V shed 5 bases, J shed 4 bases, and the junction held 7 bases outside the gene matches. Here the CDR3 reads CASSPREGSYNEQFF. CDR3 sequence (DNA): TGTGCCAGCAGCCCCCGGGAGGGCTCATACAATGAGCAGTTCTTC.

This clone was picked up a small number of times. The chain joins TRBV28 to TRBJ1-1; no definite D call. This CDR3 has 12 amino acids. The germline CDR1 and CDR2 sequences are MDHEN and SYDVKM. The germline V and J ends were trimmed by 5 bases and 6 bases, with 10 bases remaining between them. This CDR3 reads CASSLGVSEAFF. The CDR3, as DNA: TGTGCCAGCAGTCTAGGAGTCTCTGAAGCTTTCTTT.

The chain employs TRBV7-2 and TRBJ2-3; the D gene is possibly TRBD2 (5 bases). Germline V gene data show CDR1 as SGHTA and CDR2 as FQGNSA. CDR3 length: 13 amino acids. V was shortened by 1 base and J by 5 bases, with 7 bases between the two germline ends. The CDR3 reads CASSLGTRDTQYF. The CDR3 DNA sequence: TGTGCCAGCAGCTTAGGGACTCGAGATACGCAGTATTTT. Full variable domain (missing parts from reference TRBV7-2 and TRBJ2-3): GAGVSQSPSNKVTEKGKDVELRCDPISGHTALYWYRQSLGQGLEFLIYFQGNSAPDKSGLPSDRFSAERTGGSVSTLTIQRTQQEDSAVYLCASSLGTRDTQYFGPGTRLTVL.

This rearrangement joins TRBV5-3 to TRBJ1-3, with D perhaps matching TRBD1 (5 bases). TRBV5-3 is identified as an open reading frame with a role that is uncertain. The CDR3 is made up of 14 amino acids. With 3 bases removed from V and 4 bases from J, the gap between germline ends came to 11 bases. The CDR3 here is CARSYWGDGNTIYF. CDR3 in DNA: TGTGCCAGAAGCTACTGGGGGGACGGAAACACCATATATTTT.

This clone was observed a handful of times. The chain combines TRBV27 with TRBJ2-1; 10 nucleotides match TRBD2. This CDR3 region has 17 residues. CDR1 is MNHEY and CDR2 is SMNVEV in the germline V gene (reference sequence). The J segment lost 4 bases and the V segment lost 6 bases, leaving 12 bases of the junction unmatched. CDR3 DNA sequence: TGTGCCAGCAGCCGTAATCCAGGGACTAGCGATTACAATGAGCAGTTCTTC. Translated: CASSRNPGTSDYNEQFF.

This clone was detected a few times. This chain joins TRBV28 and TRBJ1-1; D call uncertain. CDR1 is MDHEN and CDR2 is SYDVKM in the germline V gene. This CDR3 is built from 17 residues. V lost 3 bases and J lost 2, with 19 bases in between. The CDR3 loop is CASSLFLNSRRNTEAFF. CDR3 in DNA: TGTGCCAGCAGTTTGTTCCTTAACAGCAGGCGAAACACTGAAGCTTTCTTT.

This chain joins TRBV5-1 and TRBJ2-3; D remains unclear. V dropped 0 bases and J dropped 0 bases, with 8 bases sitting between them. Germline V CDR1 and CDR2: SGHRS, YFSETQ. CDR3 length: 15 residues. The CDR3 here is CASSLAQRSTDTQYF. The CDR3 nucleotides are TGCGCCAGCAGCTTGGCCCAACGGAGCACAGATACGCAGTATTTT.

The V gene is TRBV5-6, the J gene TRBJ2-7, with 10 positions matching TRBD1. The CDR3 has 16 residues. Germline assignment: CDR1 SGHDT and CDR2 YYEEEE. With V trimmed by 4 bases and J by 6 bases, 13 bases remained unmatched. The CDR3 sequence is CASSPVGWGQGTEQYF. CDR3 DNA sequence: TGTGCCAGCAGCCCGGTTGGGTGGGGACAGGGGACCGAGCAGTACTTC.

CDR3 residues: CASSFAGVNTEAFF. In nucleotides, the CDR3 is TGTGCCAGCAGTTTTGCGGGTGTCAACACTGAAGCTTTCTTT. The V gene is TRBV2, the J gene TRBJ1-1, with D uncertain. This CDR3 has 14 amino acids. Germline V gene data show CDR1 as SNHLY and CDR2 as FYNNEI. V dropped 5 bases and J dropped 2 bases, with 12 bases sitting between them. The whole variable domain, remainder taken from reference TRBV2 and TRBJ1-1, is EPEVTQTPSHQVTQMGQEVILRCVPISNHLYFYWYRQILGQKVEFLVSFYNNEISEKSEIFDDQFSVERPDGSNFTLKIRSTKLEDSAMYFCASSFAGVNTEAFFGQGTRLTVV.

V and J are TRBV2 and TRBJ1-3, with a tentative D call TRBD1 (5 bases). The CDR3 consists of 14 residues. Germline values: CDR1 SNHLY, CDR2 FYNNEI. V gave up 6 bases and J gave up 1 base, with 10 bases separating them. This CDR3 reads CASSVQASGNTIYF. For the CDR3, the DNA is TGTGCCAGCAGCGTACAGGCGTCTGGAAACACCATATATTTT. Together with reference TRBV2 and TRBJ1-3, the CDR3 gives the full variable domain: EPEVTQTPSHQVTQMGQEVILRCVPISNHLYFYWYRQILGQKVEFLVSFYNNEISEKSEIFDDQFSVERPDGSNFTLKIRSTKLEDSAMYFCASSVQASGNTIYFGEGSWLTVV.

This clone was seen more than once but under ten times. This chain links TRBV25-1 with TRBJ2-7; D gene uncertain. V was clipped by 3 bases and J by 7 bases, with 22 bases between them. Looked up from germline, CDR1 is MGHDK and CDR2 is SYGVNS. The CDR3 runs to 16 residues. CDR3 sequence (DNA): TGTGCCAGCAGTGATCTTACTCCCCCCCTCCAGGAGGAGCAGTACTTC. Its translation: CASSDLTPPLQEEQYF.

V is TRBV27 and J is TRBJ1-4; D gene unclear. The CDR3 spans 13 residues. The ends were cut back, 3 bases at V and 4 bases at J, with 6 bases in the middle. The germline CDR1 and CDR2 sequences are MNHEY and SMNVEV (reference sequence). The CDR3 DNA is TGTGCCAGCAGTTTGTCGCGTAATGAAAAACTGTTTTTT. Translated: CASSLSRNEKLFF.

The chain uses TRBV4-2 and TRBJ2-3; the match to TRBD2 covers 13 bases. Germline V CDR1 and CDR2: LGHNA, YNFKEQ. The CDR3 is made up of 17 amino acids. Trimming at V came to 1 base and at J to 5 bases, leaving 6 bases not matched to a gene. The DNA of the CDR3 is TGTGCCAGCAGCCAAGCCGGGACTAGCGGGATGGGAGATACGCAGTATTTT. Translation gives CASSQAGTSGMGDTQYF.

The CDR3 reads CAWSILGQGVGYTF. Written as DNA, the CDR3 is TGTGCCTGGAGTATCTTAGGCCAGGGGGTTGGCTACACCTTC. This chain connects TRBV30 to TRBJ1-2; 7 bases line up with TRBD1. The CDR3 contains 14 residues. V was pared by 2 bases and J by 7 bases, with 10 bases of the junction left unmatched. Germline values: CDR1 GTSNPN, CDR2 SVGIG (reference sequence).

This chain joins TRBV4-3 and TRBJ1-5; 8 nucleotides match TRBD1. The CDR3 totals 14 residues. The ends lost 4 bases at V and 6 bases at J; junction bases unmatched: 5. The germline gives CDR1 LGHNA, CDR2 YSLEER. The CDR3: CASSRSRGLQPQHF. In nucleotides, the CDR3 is TGCGCCAGCAGCCGAAGCAGGGGGCTTCAGCCCCAGCATTTT.

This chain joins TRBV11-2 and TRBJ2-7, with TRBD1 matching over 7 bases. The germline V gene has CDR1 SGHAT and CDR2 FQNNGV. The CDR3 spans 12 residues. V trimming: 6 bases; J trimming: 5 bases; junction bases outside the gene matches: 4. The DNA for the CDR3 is TGTGCCAGCAGGTACAGGGGCCACGAGCAGTACTTC. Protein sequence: CASRYRGHEQYF.

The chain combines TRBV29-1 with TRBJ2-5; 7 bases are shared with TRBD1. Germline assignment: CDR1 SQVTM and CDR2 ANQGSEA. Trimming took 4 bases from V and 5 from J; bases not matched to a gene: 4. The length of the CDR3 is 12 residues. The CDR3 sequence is CSVGRQGETQYF. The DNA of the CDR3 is TGCAGCGTTGGGAGACAGGGTGAGACCCAGTACTTC.

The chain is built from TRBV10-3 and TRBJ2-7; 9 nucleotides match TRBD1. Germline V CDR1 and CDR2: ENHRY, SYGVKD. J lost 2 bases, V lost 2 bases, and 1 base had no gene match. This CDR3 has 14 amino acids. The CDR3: CAISEGTGTYEQYF. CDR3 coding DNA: TGTGCCATCAGTGAGGGGACAGGGACCTACGAGCAGTACTTC.